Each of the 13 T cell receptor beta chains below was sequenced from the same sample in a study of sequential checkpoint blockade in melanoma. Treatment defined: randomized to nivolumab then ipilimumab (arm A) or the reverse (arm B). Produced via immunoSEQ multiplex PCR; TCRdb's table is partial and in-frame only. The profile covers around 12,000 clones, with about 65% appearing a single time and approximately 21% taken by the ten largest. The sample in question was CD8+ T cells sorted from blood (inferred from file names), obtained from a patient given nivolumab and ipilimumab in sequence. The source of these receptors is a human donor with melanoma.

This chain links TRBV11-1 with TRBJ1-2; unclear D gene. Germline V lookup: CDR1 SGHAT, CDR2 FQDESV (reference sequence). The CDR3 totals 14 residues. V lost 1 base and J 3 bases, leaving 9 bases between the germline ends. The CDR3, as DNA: TGTGCCAGCAGCTTAGACGGGGAGGACTATGGCTACACCTTC. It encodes CASSLDGEDYGYTF.

CDR3 amino acids: CASSLPSGTSPGTDTQYF. The CDR3 DNA reads TGTGCCAGCAGCTTGCCGTCAGGGACTTCACCTGGCACAGATACGCAGTATTTT. The chain joins TRBV5-8 to TRBJ2-3, with D tentatively TRBD2 (6 bases). Trimming removed 1 base at V and 1 base at J, with 19 bases between. The CDR3 length is 18 residues. Germline assignment: CDR1 SGHTS and CDR2 YDEGEE.

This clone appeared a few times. The CDR3 spells CASIEGAGSHNEQFF. CDR3 bases: TGTGCCAGTATAGAAGGTGCGGGATCCCACAATGAGCAGTTCTTC. This chain joins TRBV19 and TRBJ2-1; possible D gene TRBD2, 6 bases. V lost 7 bases, J lost 5 bases, and 18 bases lay in between. The germline V gene has CDR1 LNHDA and CDR2 SQIVND (reference sequence). The CDR3 spans 15 residues. The full variable domain, rest sourced from reference TRBV19 and TRBJ2-1, is DGGITQSPKYLFRKEGQNVTLSCEQNLNHDAMYWYRQDPGQGLRLIYYSQIVNDFQKGDIAEGYSVSREKKESFPLTVTSAQKNPTAFYLCASIEGAGSHNEQFFGPGTRLTVL.

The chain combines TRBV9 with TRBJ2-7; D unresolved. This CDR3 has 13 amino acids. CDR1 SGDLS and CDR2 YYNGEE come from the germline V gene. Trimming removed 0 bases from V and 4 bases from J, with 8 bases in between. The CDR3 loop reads CASSVAPGYEQYF. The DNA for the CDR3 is TGTGCCAGCAGCGTAGCCCCCGGTTACGAGCAGTACTTC.

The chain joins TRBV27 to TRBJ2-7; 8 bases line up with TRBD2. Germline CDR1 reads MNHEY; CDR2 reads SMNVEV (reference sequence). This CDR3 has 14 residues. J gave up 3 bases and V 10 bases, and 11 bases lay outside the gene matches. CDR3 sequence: CATSLFAGGYEQYF. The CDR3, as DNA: TGTGCCACCTCATTATTTGCGGGAGGCTACGAGCAGTACTTC.

The CDR3 DNA is TGTGCCAGCAGTTTATCCTCCCAAGAGACCCAGTACTTC. Translating it yields CASSLSSQETQYF. The genes are TRBV27 and TRBJ2-5, with D hard to call. V was cut by 0 bases and J by 1 base, with 3 bases left in between. Germline loops: CDR1 MNHEY, CDR2 SMNVEV (reference sequence). The CDR3 loop spans 13 amino acids.

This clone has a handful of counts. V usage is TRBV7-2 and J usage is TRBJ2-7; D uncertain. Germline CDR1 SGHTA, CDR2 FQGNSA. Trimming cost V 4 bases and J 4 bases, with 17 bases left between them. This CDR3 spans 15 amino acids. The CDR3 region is CASSSHAENLYEQYF. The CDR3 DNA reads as TGTGCCAGCAGCTCTCATGCGGAAAACCTGTACGAGCAGTACTTC. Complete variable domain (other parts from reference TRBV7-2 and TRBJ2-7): GAGVSQSPSNKVTEKGKDVELRCDPISGHTALYWYRQSLGQGLEFLIYFQGNSAPDKSGLPSDRFSAERTGGSVSTLTIQRTQQEDSAVYLCASSSHAENLYEQYFGPGTRLTVT.

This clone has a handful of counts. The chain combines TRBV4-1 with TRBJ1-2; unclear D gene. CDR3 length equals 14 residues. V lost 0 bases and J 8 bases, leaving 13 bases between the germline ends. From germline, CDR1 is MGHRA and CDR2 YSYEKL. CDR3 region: CASSQDITSSGYTF. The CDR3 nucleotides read TGCGCCAGCAGCCAAGATATAACCAGTAGCGGCTACACCTTC.

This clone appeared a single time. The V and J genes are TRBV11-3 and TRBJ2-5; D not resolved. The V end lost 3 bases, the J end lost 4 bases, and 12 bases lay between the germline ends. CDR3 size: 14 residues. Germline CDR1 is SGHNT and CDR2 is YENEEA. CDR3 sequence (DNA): TGTGCCAGCAGCTTTCCGGGTAGCACAGAGACCCAGTACTTC. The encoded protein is CASSFPGSTETQYF.

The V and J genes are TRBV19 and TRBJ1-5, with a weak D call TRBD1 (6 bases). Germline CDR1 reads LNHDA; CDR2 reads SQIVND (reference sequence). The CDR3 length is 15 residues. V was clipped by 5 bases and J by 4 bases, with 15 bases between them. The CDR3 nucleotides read TGTGCCAGTAGTGCAACAGGGTTCGGTAATCAGCCCCAGCATTTT. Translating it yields CASSATGFGNQPQHF.

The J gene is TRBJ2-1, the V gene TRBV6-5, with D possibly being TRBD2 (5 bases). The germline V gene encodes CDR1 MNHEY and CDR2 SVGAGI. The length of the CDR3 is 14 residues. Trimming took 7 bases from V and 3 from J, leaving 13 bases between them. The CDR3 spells CASITPDYYNEQFF. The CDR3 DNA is TGTGCCAGCATTACACCTGACTACTACAATGAGCAGTTCTTC.

CDR3 region: CASSQYSGRGDTQYF. CDR3 DNA: TGTGCCAGCAGCCAATATAGCGGGAGAGGGGATACGCAGTATTTT. The chain joins TRBV7-3 to TRBJ2-3; TRBD2 matches at 9 bases. The CDR3 has 15 amino acids. The germline V gene has CDR1 SGHTA and CDR2 FQGTGA. V shed 5 bases and J 6 bases; nucleotides not matched to a gene: 9.

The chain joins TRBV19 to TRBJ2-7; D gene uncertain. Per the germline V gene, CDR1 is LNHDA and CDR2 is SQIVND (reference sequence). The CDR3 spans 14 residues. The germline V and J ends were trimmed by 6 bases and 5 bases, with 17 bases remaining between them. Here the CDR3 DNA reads TGTGCCAGTAGCCCATCGTACTCTGAGGACGAGCAGTACTTC. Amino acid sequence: CASSPSYSEDEQYF.